The 24 T cell receptor beta chains listed next were all sequenced from one sample in a study of read filtering for tumor transcriptome and immune sequencing. The library was built from about 0.4 ug RNA with molecular barcoded adaptors for alpha/delta and beta/gamma chains. TCRdb reanalysed the reads using MiXCR and keeps one entry per CDR3 protein. The sample yields fewer than 150,000 distinct CDR3 sequences, 10% to 15% seen once. Sequenced sample: a population of CD138-negative cells sorted from bone marrow. The source of these receptors is a donor at least 40 years old with multiple myeloma.

In its sample, this clonotype was seen many times. This chain connects TRBV24-1 to TRBJ2-2; D not certain. V lost 5 bases and J 0 bases, leaving 9 bases between the germline ends. There are 15 residues in the CDR3. CDR1 KGHDR and CDR2 SFDVKD come from the germline V gene. The CDR3 nucleotides read TGTGCCACCAGTGGGCATTACGCGAACACCGGGGAGCTGTTTTTT. Amino acid sequence: CATSGHYANTGELFF.

Worth noting for this clonotype: A much more abundant neighbour one base away suggests this may be a read error. The V gene is TRBV6-5, the J gene TRBJ1-1, with 7 bases identical to TRBD1. With 5 bases clipped from V and 3 bases from J, the junction kept 6 bases outside the gene matches. The CDR3 runs to 14 residues. In germline, CDR1 is MNHEY, CDR2 SVGAGI. This CDR3 reads CASSEGQQHTEAFF. CDR3 nucleotides: TGTGCCAGCAGTGAGGGACAGCAGCACACTGAAGCTTTCTTT.

The CDR3 bases are TGTGCCAGCAACCGGGACCGACTCTACGAGCAGTACTTC. This sequence encodes CASNRDRLYEQYF. The chain combines TRBV7-9 with TRBJ2-7; D may match TRBD1 or TRBD2 (5 bases each). The CDR3 contains 13 residues. V was pared by 7 bases and J by 3 bases, with 13 bases between. Germline V gene lookup returns CDR1 SEHNR and CDR2 FQNEAQ (reference sequence).

Many counts were recorded for this clonotype. V is TRBV30 and J is TRBJ2-1; the match to TRBD1 covers 8 bases. This CDR3 has 15 residues. Germline V lookup: CDR1 GTSNPN, CDR2 SVGIG (reference sequence). V dropped 0 bases and J dropped 3; count of bases not matched to a gene: 4. CDR3 loop: CAWSVGQGFYNEQFF. The CDR3 nucleotides are TGTGCCTGGAGTGTAGGACAGGGATTCTACAATGAGCAGTTCTTC. Full variable domain (outside the CDR3, taken from reference TRBV30 and TRBJ2-1): SQTIHQWPATLVQPVGSPLSLECTVEGTSNPNLYWYRQAAGRGLQLLFYSVGIGQISSEVPQNLSASRPQDRQFILSSKKLLLSDSGFYLCAWSVGQGFYNEQFFGPGTRLTVL.

This clonotype was counted many times. The chain combines TRBV12-3 or TRBV12-4 with TRBJ2-2; 10 nucleotides align to TRBD1. V lost 6 bases to trimming and J lost 6 bases; unmatched junction nucleotides: 7. This CDR3 has 15 amino acids. The CDR3: CASRGGQGFSGELFF. In nucleotides, the CDR3 is TGTGCCAGCAGGGGGGGACAGGGGTTTTCCGGGGAGCTGTTTTTT.

V gene TRBV29-1 combines with J gene TRBJ2-5, with TRBD2 matching over 7 bases. From germline, CDR1 is SQVTM and CDR2 ANQGSEA. V gave up 0 bases and J gave up 9 bases; unmatched junction bases: 10. This CDR3 is built from 14 residues. The CDR3: CSVEELADGVAQYF. CDR3 bases: TGCAGCGTTGAAGAGCTAGCGGATGGTGTGGCCCAGTACTTC.

This clonotype was counted between two and nine times. The gene calls are TRBV19 and TRBJ2-2; no definite D call. CDR3 length: 15 amino acids. V shed 5 bases and J shed 0 bases, with 10 bases lying between them. Per the germline V gene, CDR1 is LNHDA and CDR2 is SQIVND (reference sequence). CDR3: CASSWADTNTGELFF. CDR3 bases: TGTGCCAGTAGTTGGGCGGATACGAACACCGGGGAGCTGTTTTTT.

This clonotype was picked up many times. The chain employs TRBV9 and TRBJ1-1; no clear D. CDR3 size: 19 residues. Germline loops: CDR1 SGDLS, CDR2 YYNGEE. Trimming left V 0 bases short and J 1 base short, with 22 bases between. CDR3 in DNA: TGTGCCAGCAGCGTAGACCCCCTCTTAAAGCTACCCGGGAACACTGAAGCTTTCTTT. As protein: CASSVDPLLKLPGNTEAFF.

This clonotype came up once. A much larger clone differs by one base, so this may be a read error. This chain joins TRBV7-9 and TRBJ1-2; tentatively, D is TRBD1 (6 bases). This CDR3 region has 14 residues. Germline assignment: CDR1 SEHNR and CDR2 FQNEAQ (reference sequence). V was trimmed by 3 bases and J by 4 bases, leaving 12 bases between them. The CDR3 reads CASSLGHQGYGYTF. DNA of the CDR3: TGTGCCAGCAGCTTGGGACATCAGGGCTATGGCTACACCTTC.

A word on this clonotype: One base away lies a much larger clone, so this may be a sequencing read error. The chain joins TRBV28 to TRBJ2-5; a possible D gene is TRBD1 (6 bases). Germline V gives CDR1 MDHEN, CDR2 SYDVKM. V dropped 4 bases and J dropped 3 bases, with 12 bases sitting between them. The CDR3 totals 14 residues. In nucleotides, the CDR3 is TGTGCCAGCAGTTCAATCGGGACAAAAGAGACCCAGTACTTC. It yields the protein CASSSIGTKETQYF.

As for this clonotype: This clone may be a read error of a much larger clone one base away. The gene calls are TRBV12-3 or TRBV12-4 and TRBJ1-5, with 8 bases lining up with TRBD1. This CDR3 contains 14 residues. CDR3 in amino acids: CACSLRQGNQPQHF. In DNA, the CDR3 is TGTGCCTGCAGTTTAAGACAGGGGAATCAGCCCCAGCATTTT.

A note on this clonotype: A read error may be the cause here, since a much bigger clone is one base away. This chain links TRBV6-1 with TRBJ2-1; a weak D match, TRBD1 (5 bases). In germline, CDR1 is MNHNS, CDR2 SASEGT. This CDR3 has 15 amino acids. V lost 6 bases, J lost 7 bases, and 19 bases lay in between. CDR3 sequence reads: CASRASEQVVNEQFF. The CDR3 nucleotides read TGTGCCAGCAGAGCTTCGGAACAGGTAGTTAATGAGCAGTTCTTC.

This clonotype was observed at least ten times. This chain uses TRBV6-6 with TRBJ1-2; TRBD1 might be the D (5 bases). The CDR3 covers 16 residues. From germline, CDR1 is MNHNY and CDR2 SVGAGI (reference sequence). V was shortened by 6 bases and J by 3 bases, with 20 bases between the two germline ends. CDR3 in amino acids: CASSPSQTAADYGYTF. The CDR3 coding sequence is TGTGCCAGCAGCCCCAGCCAGACAGCGGCGGACTATGGCTACACCTTC.

Note on this clonotype: The junction departs from germline at one end; a sequencing error may be responsible. The chain links TRBV5-1 to TRBJ2-1; TRBD2 matches at 7 bases. The CDR3 is 17 residues long. Germline CDR1 reads SGHRS; CDR2 reads YFSETQ. CDR3 sequence reads: CATSEGLSGGAGNEQFF. DNA of the CDR3: TGCGCCACCAGCGAGGGACTATCGGGAGGAGCAGGCAATGAGCAGTTCTTC.

A few counts support this clonotype. A single base separates this from a much larger clone, so it may be a read error. The V and J genes are TRBV7-3 and TRBJ2-1; D gene ambiguous. The CDR3 length is 15 residues. CDR1 is SGHTA, CDR2 FQGTGA, per germline. Trimming cost V 5 bases and J 8 bases, with 19 bases left between them. The CDR3 protein is CASSLFVGLQYEQFF. The CDR3 region has the DNA TGTGCCAGCAGCCTATTCGTGGGCCTACAATATGAGCAGTTCTTC. Together with reference TRBV7-3 and TRBJ2-1, the CDR3 gives the full variable domain: GAGVSQTPSNKVTEKGKYVELRCDPISGHTALYWYRQSLGQGPEFLIYFQGTGAADDSGLPNDRFFAVRPEGSVSTLKIQRTERGDSAVYLCASSLFVGLQYEQFFGPGTRLTVL.

There are a few counts of this clonotype. Given a much more abundant clone one base away, this may be a read error. The chain carries TRBV6-2 or TRBV6-3 and TRBJ2-3, with D possibly TRBD2 on 5 matching bases. Trimming shortened V by 2 bases and J by 4 bases, and 13 bases separated the two germline ends. This CDR3 has 15 amino acids. CDR1 is MNHEY and CDR2 is SVGEGT in the germline V gene. CDR3: CASSYGEYSADTQYF. The CDR3 DNA is TGTGCCAGCAGTTACGGGGAGTATAGCGCAGATACGCAGTATTTT.

This clonotype was observed many times. V usage is TRBV5-1 and J usage is TRBJ2-7, with 9 bases aligning to TRBD1. V lost 2 bases, J lost 5 bases, and 14 bases stayed unmatched. Per germline, CDR1 SGHRS and CDR2 YFSETQ. CDR3 length equals 17 residues. DNA for the CDR3: TGCGCCAGCAGCTTTGGTTGGGACAGGGACAGCAGGGACGAGCAGTACTTC. Translated, it gives CASSFGWDRDSRDEQYF.

This clonotype was detected many times. The chain couples TRBV11-3 to TRBJ2-1; TRBD2 matches 7 bases. The CDR3 totals 13 residues. Germline V gene data show CDR1 as SGHNT and CDR2 as YENEEA. Losses at the gene ends were 5 bases for V and 10 bases for J; bases not matched to a gene: 8. The CDR3 DNA is TGTGCCAGCAGCGGACCGGGGACTACAGAGCAGTTCTTC. As protein: CASSGPGTTEQFF.

In the case of this clonotype: This clone may be a read error of a much larger clone one base away. V is TRBV19 and J is TRBJ2-5, with 7 bases matching TRBD1. This CDR3 is built from 14 residues. V lost 4 bases and J lost 7; bases outside the gene matches: 9. Germline CDR1 reads LNHDA; CDR2 reads SQIVND (reference sequence). The chain's CDR3 is CASSTRDRRGTQYF. The CDR3 bases are TGTGCCAGTAGTACAAGGGACAGAAGGGGGACCCAGTACTTC.

The sample holds many counts of this clonotype. The CDR3 loop is CASGAWGPGNEQFF. The CDR3 coding sequence is TGTGCCAGCGGAGCGTGGGGCCCGGGGAATGAGCAGTTCTTC. The chain joins TRBV9 to TRBJ2-1, with D perhaps given as TRBD1 or TRBD2 (5 bases each). CDR3 length: 14 residues. CDR1 is SGDLS, CDR2 YYNGEE, per germline. Trimming shortened V by 7 bases and J by 7 bases, and 18 bases separated the two germline ends.

This clonotype has only a few counts. A much larger clone lies a single base off, so this may be a read error. This sequence joins TRBV9 and TRBJ2-1; D perhaps matches TRBD2 (6 bases). The CDR3 extends over 14 amino acids. Looked up from germline, CDR1 is SGDLS and CDR2 is YYNGEE. V was shortened by 0 bases and J by 7 bases, with 11 bases between the two germline ends. CDR3 DNA: TGTGCCAGCAGCGTAGACGGGGGTTTGAATGAGCAGTTCTTC. Translation gives CASSVDGGLNEQFF.

This clonotype came up many times. The genes are TRBV27 and TRBJ2-3, with TRBD1 identical over 7 bases. V was clipped by 3 bases and J by 0 bases; unmatched bases: 12. This CDR3 is 18 amino acids long. In germline, CDR1 is MNHEY, CDR2 SMNVEV (reference sequence). The CDR3 DNA is TGTGCCAGCAGTTTTAGAGGCAGGGGACAGCCTAGCACAGATACGCAGTATTTT. Translation: CASSFRGRGQPSTDTQYF.

The table lists this clonotype with many counts. The rearrangement links TRBV7-6 to TRBJ2-1, with D perhaps matching TRBD2 (5 bases). CDR1 and CDR2 (germline): SGHVS, FNYEAQ. V lost 8 bases, J lost 8 bases, and 16 bases lay in between. The CDR3 has 13 amino acids. CDR3 DNA sequence: TGTGCCAGCTCGACCCACGCGGGCGATGAGCAGTTCTTC. Its translation is CASSTHAGDEQFF.

In this sample, this clonotype turned up many times. The chain is built from TRBV5-1 and TRBJ2-1; D remains ambiguous. The V and J ends lost 6 bases and 4 bases respectively, with 11 bases between them. Germline CDR1 is SGHRS and CDR2 is YFSETQ. The CDR3 has 13 amino acids. CDR3: CASMFEEYNEQFF. The CDR3 DNA is TGCGCCAGCATGTTCGAGGAGTACAATGAGCAGTTCTTC.